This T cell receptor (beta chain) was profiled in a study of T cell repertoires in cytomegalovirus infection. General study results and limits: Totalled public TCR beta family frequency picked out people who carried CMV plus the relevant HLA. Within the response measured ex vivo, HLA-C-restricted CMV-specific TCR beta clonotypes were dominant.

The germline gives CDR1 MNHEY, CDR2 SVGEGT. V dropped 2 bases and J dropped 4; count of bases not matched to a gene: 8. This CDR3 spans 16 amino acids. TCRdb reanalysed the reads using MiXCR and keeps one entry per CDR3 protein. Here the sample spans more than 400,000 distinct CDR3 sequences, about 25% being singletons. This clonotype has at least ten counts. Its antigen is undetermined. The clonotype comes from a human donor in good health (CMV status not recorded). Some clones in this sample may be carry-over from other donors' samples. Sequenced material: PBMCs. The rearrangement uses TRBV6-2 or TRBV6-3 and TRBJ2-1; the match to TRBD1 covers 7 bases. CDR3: CASSYIGGPGYNEQFF. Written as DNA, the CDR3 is TGTGCCAGCAGTTACATAGGGGGCCCAGGATACAATGAGCAGTTCTTC.